Listed here are 26 T cell receptor beta chains from one sample, sequenced in a study of blood T cells in healthy people across ages. Primed by a sample-barcoded 5' primer and a J-beta primer mix, a second PCR proceeded for 7 to 11 cycles. TCRdb independently ran MiXCR on the 5' RACE reads; one entry per CDR3 protein. The sample gives about 640,000 distinct CDR3 sequences, approximately 30% of which show up once; 15% to 19% is in the top ten. The source material was blood. The receptors shown here come from an elderly woman in good health.

This clonotype came up many times. The rearrangement joins TRBV20-1 to TRBJ2-3, with D possibly TRBD1 on 5 matching bases. Germline V CDR1 and CDR2: DFQATT, SNEGSKA (reference sequence). V was shortened by 6 bases and J by 1 base, with 8 bases between the two germline ends. The CDR3 runs 12 residues. CDR3 bases: TGCAGTGCCGTCAGGGGCACAGATACGCAGTATTTT. It translates to CSAVRGTDTQYF.

V usage is TRBV20-1 and J usage is TRBJ2-1, with 10 bases aligning to TRBD2. V dropped 4 bases and J dropped 4; count of bases not matched to a gene: 7. Germline V gene sequence: CDR1 DFQATT, CDR2 SNEGSKA (reference sequence). The CDR3 is made up of 15 amino acids. The CDR3 DNA reads TGCAGTGCTAACCTAGCGGGGGCCCCGTACAATGAGCAGTTCTTC. This codes for CSANLAGAPYNEQFF.

This clonotype occurred once. V and J are TRBV20-1 and TRBJ1-2, with D possibly being TRBD1 (6 bases). With 4 bases removed from V and 8 bases from J, the gap between germline ends came to 14 bases. Germline values: CDR1 DFQATT, CDR2 SNEGSKA (reference sequence). This CDR3 has 12 residues. The CDR3 region is CSANEGVSGYTF. The CDR3 bases are TGCAGTGCTAACGAGGGGGTTTCCGGCTACACCTTC.

This clonotype was picked up many times. This chain connects TRBV5-1 to TRBJ1-2; D gene ambiguous. The germline V gene has CDR1 SGHRS and CDR2 YFSETQ. The CDR3 contains 14 residues. V was shortened by 0 bases and J by 2 bases, with 8 bases between the two germline ends. The CDR3: CASSLELWNYGYTF. DNA of the CDR3: TGCGCCAGCAGCTTGGAGCTCTGGAACTATGGCTACACCTTC.

This clonotype was recorded at least ten times. The chain employs TRBV5-5 and TRBJ2-7; 8 nucleotides agree with TRBD1. Germline CDR1 is SGHKS and CDR2 is YYEKEE (reference sequence). The CDR3 covers 13 residues. V was clipped by 5 bases and J by 6 bases; unmatched bases: 7. The CDR3 protein is CASSKDRVTEQYF. CDR3 DNA sequence: TGTGCCAGCAGTAAGGACAGGGTGACCGAGCAGTACTTC.

This clonotype was seen only a few times. As DNA, the CDR3 is TGTGCCAGCACTCTTTCAGGGAGCAATCAGCCCCAGCATTTT. This translates into CASTLSGSNQPQHF. V and J are TRBV12-3 or TRBV12-4 and TRBJ1-5; D perhaps matches TRBD1 (5 bases). The V and J ends lost 7 bases and 1 base respectively, with 11 bases between them. There are 14 residues in the CDR3.

This clonotype was counted a few times. The conserved phenylalanine or tryptophan is not found at the CDR3 terminus, so this likely reflects a read error. Because the CDR3's place on the DNA is in doubt, the DNA is left out and the CDR3 is given as listed by TCRdb. This chain uses TRBV29-1 with TRBJ2-5; the table's D gene call, TRBD1, was not cross checked with the DNA. Inclusive of both ends, the CDR3 amounts to 13 amino acids. CDR1 is SQVTM, CDR2 ANQGSEA, per germline. The CDR3 spells CSVEQGEGAGPTV.

This clonotype was observed at least ten times. The chain joins TRBV7-6 to TRBJ1-1; 8 bases match TRBD1. Germline V gene sequence: CDR1 SGHVS, CDR2 FNYEAQ. The CDR3 totals 16 residues. V trimming: 2 bases; J trimming: 5 bases; junction bases outside the gene matches: 10. For the CDR3, the DNA is TGTGCCAGCAGCTTAATAATAGGACAGGGAGGGACTGAAGCTTTCTTT. Its protein is CASSLIIGQGGTEAFF.

This clonotype was recorded at least ten times. CDR3 in DNA: TGTGCCAGCAGCCCCACTAAGAAGGGACCCAATGAGCAGTTCTTC. Its translation: CASSPTKKGPNEQFF. This chain uses TRBV3-1 with TRBJ2-1, with D tentatively TRBD1 or TRBD2 (5 bases each). V was clipped by 4 bases and J by 6 bases, with 16 bases between them. CDR1 and CDR2 (germline): LGHDT, YNNKEL (reference sequence). This CDR3 contains 15 residues.

Concerning this clonotype itself: A much larger clone is a single base away; this may be a read error. The chain joins TRBV11-2 to TRBJ2-7, with 8 bases lining up with TRBD2. From germline, CDR1 is SGHAT and CDR2 FQNNGV. CDR3 length equals 16 residues. The CDR3 nucleotides read TGTGCCGGCAGCGTATCGGGCGGGGGGACCTTATACGAGCAGTACTTC. This codes for CAGSVSGGGTLYEQYF.

The V and J genes are TRBV28 and TRBJ2-5; possibly TRBD1 for D (7 bases). The CDR3 is 13 residues long. V lost 10 bases and J 7 bases, leaving 19 bases between the germline ends. Germline CDR1 MDHEN, CDR2 SYDVKM. CDR3 sequence reads: CATMRDSRWTQYF. Here the CDR3 DNA reads TGTGCCACGATGCGGGACAGCAGGTGGACCCAGTACTTC.

This clonotype was seen many times. The chain employs TRBV4-1 and TRBJ2-7, with D tentatively TRBD2 (6 bases). The CDR3 contains 14 residues. Germline loops: CDR1 MGHRA, CDR2 YSYEKL. V was cut by 0 bases and J by 4 bases, with 10 bases left in between. CDR3 in DNA: TGCGCCAGCAGCCAAGAGGGGAGGAATTACGAGCAGTACTTC. The encoded protein is CASSQEGRNYEQYF.

The chain uses TRBV2 and TRBJ2-5, with D uncertain. The CDR3 is made up of 13 amino acids. V lost 7 bases, J lost 3 bases, and 12 bases lay in between. CDR1 SNHLY and CDR2 FYNNEI come from the germline V gene. The CDR3 nucleotides are TGTGCCAGCAAAAGGGATCAAGAAGAGACCCAGTACTTC. Its protein product is CASKRDQEETQYF.

The chain joins TRBV5-1 to TRBJ1-1; D is uncertain. The CDR3 loop spans 11 amino acids. The germline CDR1 and CDR2 sequences are SGHRS and YFSETQ. V was trimmed by 5 bases and J by 6 bases, leaving 8 bases between them. CDR3 in DNA: TGCGCCAGCAGGGTAGGGCCTGAAGCTTTCTTT. Translation: CASRVGPEAFF.

This chain links TRBV7-2 with TRBJ2-1; TRBD2 aligns across 9 bases. The closer fit of TRBJ2-7 to the DNA end suggests the J call may be wrong. This CDR3 has 17 residues. The germline CDR1 and CDR2 sequences are SGHTA and FQGNSA. CDR3 nucleotides: TGTGCCAGCAGCTTATACGGGGCGGGGGGGCCTAACAATGAGCAGTACTTC. Translation: CASSLYGAGGPNNEQYF.

This clonotype was observed at least ten times. The chain joins TRBV15 to TRBJ2-3, with TRBD1 matching over 8 bases. The CDR3 has 15 amino acids. The germline gives CDR1 LNHNV, CDR2 YYDKDF (reference sequence). V gave up 4 bases and J gave up 4 bases; unmatched junction bases: 7. CDR3 bases: TGTGCCACCAGCAAGCGACAGGGGCCTTCAGATACGCAGTATTTT. Translation gives CATSKRQGPSDTQYF.

This clonotype was detected only a few times. The chain combines TRBV6-2 or TRBV6-3 with TRBJ2-3, with D tentatively TRBD1 (6 bases). Germline CDR1 reads MNHEY; CDR2 reads SVGEGT. This CDR3 region has 15 residues. The V gene lost 2 bases and the J gene lost 3 bases, with 12 bases spanning the gap. The chain's CDR3 is CASSYLGARTDTQYF. The CDR3 nucleotides are TGTGCCAGCAGTTACCTGGGGGCAAGGACAGATACGCAGTATTTT.

About this clonotype: Just one base apart from a much larger clone, this may be a read error. The genes are TRBV25-1 and TRBJ1-2, with a weak D call TRBD1 (5 bases). The CDR3 is made up of 16 amino acids. In germline, CDR1 is MGHDK, CDR2 SYGVNS. CDR3 region: CANSETGAGANYGYTF. CDR3 nucleotide sequence: TGTGCCAACAGTGAGACCGGGGCCGGAGCTAACTATGGCTACACCTTC.

This clonotype came up a few times. This sequence joins TRBV20-1 and TRBJ2-2; D is unresolved. Trimming pared 2 bases from V and 3 bases from J, leaving 10 bases between. Per the germline V gene, CDR1 is DFQATT and CDR2 is SNEGSKA (reference sequence). The CDR3 totals 14 residues. This CDR3 reads CSARPGLHTGELFF. The DNA of the CDR3 is TGCAGTGCTAGACCGGGCCTGCACACCGGGGAGCTGTTTTTT.

In its sample, this clonotype was seen many times. CDR3 nucleotide sequence: TGTGCCAGCAGCTTAGACACGGGCTCCTACGAGCAGTACTTC. Translating it yields CASSLDTGSYEQYF. The rearrangement uses TRBV7-9 and TRBJ2-7; D call uncertain. The V gene lost 1 base and the J gene lost 0 bases, with 7 bases spanning the gap. Looked up from germline, CDR1 is SEHNR and CDR2 is FQNEAQ (reference sequence). The CDR3 is 14 amino acids.

Ten or more counts support this clonotype. The chain has TRBV2 and TRBJ2-3; D is uncertain. CDR1 and CDR2 (germline): SNHLY, FYNNEI. CDR3 size: 14 residues. V shed 6 bases and J shed 0 bases, with 10 bases lying between them. In DNA, the CDR3 is TGTGCCAGCAGGCCATCAGCTAGCACAGATACGCAGTATTTT. Translating gives CASRPSASTDTQYF. The full variable domain, with the rest looked up from reference TRBV2 and TRBJ2-3, is EPEVTQTPSHQVTQMGQEVILRCVPISNHLYFYWYRQILGQKVEFLVSFYNNEISEKSEIFDDQFSVERPDGSNFTLKIRSTKLEDSAMYFCASRPSASTDTQYFGPGTRLTVL.

Comment on this clonotype: This sequence may be a read error, since a much larger clone differs from it by one base. DNA of the CDR3: TGTGCCATCAGTGAGGGACAGGAGGCGAGTCAGCCCCAGCATTTT. Translating gives CAISEGQEASQPQHF. This chain joins TRBV10-3 and TRBJ1-5; 7 bases agree with TRBD1. The CDR3 is 15 residues long. Germline V gives CDR1 ENHRY, CDR2 SYGVKD. After removal of 2 bases from V and 6 bases from J, the junction contained 7 bases not matched to a gene.

The gene calls are TRBV7-2 and TRBJ1-1; D call uncertain. This CDR3 region has 13 residues. V was shortened by 1 base and J by 6 bases, with 9 bases between the two germline ends. CDR1 SGHTA and CDR2 FQGNSA come from the germline V gene. The CDR3, as DNA: TGTGCCAGCAGCTTAGAGCCGCAGGCTGAAGCTTTCTTT. Its protein is CASSLEPQAEAFF.

This clonotype has a count of ten or more. The V and J genes are TRBV18 and TRBJ2-7; D is tentatively TRBD1 or TRBD2 (5 bases each). Trimming removed 3 bases from V and 6 bases from J, with 18 bases in between. The CDR3 is 15 residues long. From germline, CDR1 is KGHSH and CDR2 LQKENI. The CDR3 loop reads CASSPGPSTGSEQYF. The CDR3 DNA follows: TGTGCCAGCTCACCGGGACCTTCAACCGGCAGCGAGCAGTACTTC.

There are a few counts of this clonotype. A much larger clone is a single base away; this may be a read error. The chain is built from TRBV6-2 or TRBV6-3 and TRBJ2-1; 13 bases map to TRBD2. The J call is doubtful: the DNA matches TRBJ2-7 better. From germline, CDR1 is MNHEY and CDR2 SVGEGT. The length of the CDR3 is 15 residues. The CDR3 is CASSQTSGGYNEQYF. The CDR3 DNA follows: TGTGCCAGCAGTCAGACTAGCGGGGGGTACAATGAGCAGTACTTC.

At least ten counts were recorded for this clonotype. The chain joins TRBV18 to TRBJ2-1; D call uncertain. This CDR3 is built from 15 residues. Trimming took 2 bases from V and 0 from J, leaving 8 bases between them. Germline V CDR1 and CDR2: KGHSH, LQKENI. CDR3 in amino acids: CASSPRVSSYNEQFF. The CDR3 DNA follows: TGTGCCAGCTCACCAAGAGTGAGCTCCTACAATGAGCAGTTCTTC.